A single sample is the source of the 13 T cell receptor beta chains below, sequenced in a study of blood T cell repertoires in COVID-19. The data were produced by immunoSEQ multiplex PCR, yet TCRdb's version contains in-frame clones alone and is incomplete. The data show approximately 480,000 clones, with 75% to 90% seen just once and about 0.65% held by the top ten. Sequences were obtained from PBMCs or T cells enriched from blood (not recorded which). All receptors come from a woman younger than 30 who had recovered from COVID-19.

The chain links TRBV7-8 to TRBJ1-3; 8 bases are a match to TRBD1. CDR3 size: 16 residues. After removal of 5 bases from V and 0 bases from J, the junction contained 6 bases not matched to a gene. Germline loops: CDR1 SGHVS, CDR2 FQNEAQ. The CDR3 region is CASSMAGGHSGNTIYF. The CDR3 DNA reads TGTGCCAGCAGCATGGCAGGGGGCCACTCTGGAAACACCATATATTTT.

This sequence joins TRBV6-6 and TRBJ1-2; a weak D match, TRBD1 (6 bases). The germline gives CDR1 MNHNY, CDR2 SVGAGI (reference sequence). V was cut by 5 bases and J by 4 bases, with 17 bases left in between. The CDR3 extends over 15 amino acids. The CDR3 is CASSTTGYYIYGYTF. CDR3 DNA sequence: TGTGCCAGCAGTACCACAGGGTATTATATCTATGGCTACACCTTC.

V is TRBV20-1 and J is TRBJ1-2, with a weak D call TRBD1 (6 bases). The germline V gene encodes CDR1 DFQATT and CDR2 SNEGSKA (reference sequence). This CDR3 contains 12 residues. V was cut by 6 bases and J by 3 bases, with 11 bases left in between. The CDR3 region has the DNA TGCAGTGCCAGTCCAGGGGACTATGGCTACACCTTC. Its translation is CSASPGDYGYTF.

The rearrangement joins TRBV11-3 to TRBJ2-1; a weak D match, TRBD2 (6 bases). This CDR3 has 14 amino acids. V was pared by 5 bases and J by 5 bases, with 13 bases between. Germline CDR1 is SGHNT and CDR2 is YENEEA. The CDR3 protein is CASSRMRGDNEQFF. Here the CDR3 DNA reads TGTGCCAGCAGCCGTATGCGGGGTGACAATGAGCAGTTCTTC. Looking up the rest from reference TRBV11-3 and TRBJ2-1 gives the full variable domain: EAGVVQSPRYKIIEKKQPVAFWCNPISGHNTLYWYLQNLGQGPELLIRYENEEAVDDSQLPKDRFSAERLKGVDSTLKIQPAELGDSAVYLCASSRMRGDNEQFFGPGTRLTVL.

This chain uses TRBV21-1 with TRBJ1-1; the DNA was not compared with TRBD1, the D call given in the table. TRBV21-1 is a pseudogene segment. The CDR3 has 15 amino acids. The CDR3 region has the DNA TGTGCCAGCAGAGGGTCGGCAGGGGGTAACACTGAAGCTTTCTTT. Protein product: CASRGSAGGNTEAFF.

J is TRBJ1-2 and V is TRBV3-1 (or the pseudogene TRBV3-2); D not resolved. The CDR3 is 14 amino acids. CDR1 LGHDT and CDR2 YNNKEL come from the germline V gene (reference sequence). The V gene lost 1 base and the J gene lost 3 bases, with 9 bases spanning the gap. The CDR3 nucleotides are TGTGCCAGCAGCCAAGTCGGTCGGGACTATGGCTACACCTTC. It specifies CASSQVGRDYGYTF.

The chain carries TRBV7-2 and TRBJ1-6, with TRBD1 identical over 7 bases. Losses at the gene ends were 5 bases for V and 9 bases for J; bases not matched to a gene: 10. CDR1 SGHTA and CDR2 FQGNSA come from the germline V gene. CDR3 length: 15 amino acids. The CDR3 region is CASSPSTGWGSPLHF. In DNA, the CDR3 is TGTGCCAGCAGCCCTTCGACAGGGTGGGGTTCACCCCTCCACTTT.

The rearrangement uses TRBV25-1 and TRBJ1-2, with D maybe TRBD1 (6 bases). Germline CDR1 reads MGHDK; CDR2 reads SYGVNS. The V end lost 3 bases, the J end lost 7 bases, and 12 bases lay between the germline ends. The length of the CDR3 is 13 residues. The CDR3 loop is CASSDGTIGGYTF. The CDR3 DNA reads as TGTGCCAGCAGTGATGGGACAATCGGTGGCTACACCTTC.

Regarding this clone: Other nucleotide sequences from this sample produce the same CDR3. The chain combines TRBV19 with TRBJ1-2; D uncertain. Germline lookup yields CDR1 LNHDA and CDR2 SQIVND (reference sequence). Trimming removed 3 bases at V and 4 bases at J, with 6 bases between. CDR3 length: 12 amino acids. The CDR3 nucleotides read TGTGCCAGTAGTATTTCCTTCTATGGCTACACCTTC. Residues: CASSISFYGYTF.

The CDR3 DNA sequence: TGCGCCACCCACACCACAGACAGGCCGGATACGCAGTATTTT. Protein product: CATHTTDRPDTQYF. V usage is TRBV10-1 and J usage is TRBJ2-3; TRBD1 is a possible D gene (6 bases). V shed 10 bases and J shed 6 bases, with 20 bases lying between them. The CDR3 totals 14 residues. Germline CDR1 WNHNN, CDR2 SYGVQD (reference sequence).

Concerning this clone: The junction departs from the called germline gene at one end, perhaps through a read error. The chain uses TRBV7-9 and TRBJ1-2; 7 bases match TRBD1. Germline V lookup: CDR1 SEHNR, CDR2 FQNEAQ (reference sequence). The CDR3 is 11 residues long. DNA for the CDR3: TGTGCCAGCAGCTTAATCGGACAGGCCGTCTTC. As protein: CASSLIGQAVF.

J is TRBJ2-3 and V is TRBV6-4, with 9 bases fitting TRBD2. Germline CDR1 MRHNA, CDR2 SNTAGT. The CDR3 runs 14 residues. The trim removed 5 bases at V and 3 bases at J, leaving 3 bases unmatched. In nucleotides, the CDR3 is TGTGCCAGCAGTTTGACTAGCGGTACAGATACGCAGTATTTT. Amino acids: CASSLTSGTDTQYF.

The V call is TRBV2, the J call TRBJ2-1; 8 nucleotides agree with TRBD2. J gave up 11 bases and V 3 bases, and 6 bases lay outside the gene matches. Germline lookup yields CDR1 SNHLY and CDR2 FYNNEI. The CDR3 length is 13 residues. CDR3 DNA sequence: TGTGCCAGCAGTGACGGGACTAGGATTAAGCAGTTCTTC. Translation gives CASSDGTRIKQFF.